This T cell receptor beta chain derives from a study of blood T cell repertoires in COVID-19. Looking at the study overall: Samples taken during acute and convalescent COVID-19 were collected in the United States, Italy and Spain. PBMCs, B-cell-depleted T cells, or T cells were the source of the cDNA or gDNA that made up the material.

Original processing methods: Estimated nucleated cell counts came from reference gene primer amplification. The repertoire was sequenced with immunoSEQ multiplex PCR; TCRdb's copy has only in-frame clones and lacks some. The D gene and trimming were derived from the DNA, and the V and J assignments and clone size from that table. The profile shows roughly 300,000 clones, 81% of them singletons. The CDR3 contains 14 residues. V lost 0 bases, J lost 7 bases, and 5 bases stayed unmatched. CDR1 is ENHRY and CDR2 is SYGVKD in the germline V gene. This sequence originates from an older woman with active or convalescent COVID-19. Sequenced input: peripheral blood. The chain combines TRBV10-3 with TRBJ1-2; 7 nucleotides line up with TRBD1. The CDR3 DNA reads TGTGCCATCAGTGAGTCTAAGGGGGCAGCTGGCTACACCTTC. Amino acids: CAISESKGAAGYTF.